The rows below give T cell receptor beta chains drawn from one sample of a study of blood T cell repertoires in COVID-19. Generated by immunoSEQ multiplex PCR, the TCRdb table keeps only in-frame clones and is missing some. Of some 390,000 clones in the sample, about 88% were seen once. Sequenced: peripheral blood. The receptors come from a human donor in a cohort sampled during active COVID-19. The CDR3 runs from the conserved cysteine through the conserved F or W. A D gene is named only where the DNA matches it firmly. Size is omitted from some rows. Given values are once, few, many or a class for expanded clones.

CASSSGVQETQYF	TGCGCCAGCAGCTCCGGGGTTCAAGAGACCCAGTACTTC	TRBV5-1	TRBJ2-5	-	-
CSVVHSYYNEQFF	TGCAGCGTTGTTCACTCTTACTACAATGAGCAGTTCTTC	TRBV29-1	TRBJ2-1	-	-
CASSSEEGGETQYF	TGTGCCAGCAGCAGTGAGGAGGGTGGAGAGACCCAGTACTTC	TRBV3-1/TRBV3-2	TRBJ2-5	-	-
CASRTGWGQETQYF	TGTGCCAGCAGGACAGGGTGGGGTCAAGAGACCCAGTACTTC	TRBV6-4	TRBJ2-5	TRBD1	once
CASTDYDEQFF	TGTGCCAGCACCGACTACGATGAGCAGTTCTTC	TRBV27	TRBJ2-1	-	once
CASSSYWGQGDHNEQFF	TGTGCCAGCAGCTCCTACTGGGGACAGGGGGATCACAATGAGCAGTTCTTC	TRBV11-3	TRBJ2-1	TRBD1	-
CASSLQTGGRRTEAFF	TGTGCCAGCAGCTTACAAACAGGGGGTCGTAGAACTGAAGCTTTCTTT	TRBV7-3	TRBJ1-1	TRBD1	-
CAWTNNREFGYGYTF	TGTGCCTGGACGAACAACAGGGAATTTGGCTATGGCTACACCTTC	TRBV30	TRBJ1-2	-	-
CAWSLGNTEAFF	TGTGCCTGGAGTCTAGGGAACACTGAAGCTTTCTTT	TRBV30	TRBJ1-1	-	-
CASREGINYGYTF	TGTGCCAGCCGGGAGGGGATAAACTATGGCTACACCTTC	TRBV7-9	TRBJ1-2	-	-
CASSPFEGQSSYEQYF	TGTGCCAGCAGTCCCTTTGAGGGACAGAGCTCCTACGAGCAGTACTTC	TRBV28	TRBJ2-7	TRBD1	-
CASNHIDREETQYF	TGTGCCAGCAACCATATCGACAGGGAAGAGACCCAGTACTTC	TRBV5-4	TRBJ2-5	TRBD1	-
CASSQDRNRNQPQHF	TGTGCCAGCAGCCAAGATCGAAACAGAAATCAGCCCCAGCATTTT	TRBV3-1/TRBV3-2	TRBJ1-5	-	few
CASSPNRGGQPQHF	TGTGCCAGCTCACCAAACAGGGGCGGGCAGCCCCAGCATTTT	TRBV18	TRBJ1-5	TRBD1	-
CASSPETGDTQYF	TGTGCCAGCAGTCCCGAAACTGGAGATACGCAGTATTTT	TRBV6-4	TRBJ2-3	-	-
CAWEQGTNYGYTF	TGTGCCTGGGAACAGGGAACTAACTATGGCTACACCTTC	TRBV30	TRBJ1-2	-	-
CASSLEAYEQYF	TGTGCCAGCAGCTTAGAAGCTTACGAGCAGTACTTC	TRBV7-8	TRBJ2-7	-	-
CASRKERTEAFF	TGTGCCAGCAGAAAAGAGAGGACTGAAGCTTTCTTT	TRBV28	TRBJ1-1	-	-
CASSQDPGVSEAFF	TGTGCCAGCAGCCAAGATCCAGGGGTAAGTGAAGCTTTCTTT	TRBV3-1/TRBV3-2	TRBJ1-1	-	-
CASSPHRFTTEAFF	TGTGCCAGCAGCCCTCACAGGTTCACCACTGAAGCTTTCTTT	TRBV21-1	TRBJ1-1	-	-
CATSVDRASGYTF	TGTGCCACCAGTGTCGACAGGGCTTCTGGCTACACCTTC	TRBV24-1	TRBJ1-2	TRBD1	-
CASSLGTGVNTEAFF	TGCGCCAGCAGCTTGGGTACAGGGGTGAACACTGAAGCTTTCTTT	TRBV5-1	TRBJ1-1	TRBD1	-
CASSPGGGLGQPQHF	TGTGCCAGCAGCCCCGGCGGGGGGCTCGGTCAGCCCCAGCATTTT	TRBV7-8	TRBJ1-5	-	-
CASSESRDTSPYNEQFF	TGTGCCAGCAGTGAAAGTAGGGACACTTCACCCTACAATGAGCAGTTCTTC	TRBV6-1	TRBJ2-1	-	-